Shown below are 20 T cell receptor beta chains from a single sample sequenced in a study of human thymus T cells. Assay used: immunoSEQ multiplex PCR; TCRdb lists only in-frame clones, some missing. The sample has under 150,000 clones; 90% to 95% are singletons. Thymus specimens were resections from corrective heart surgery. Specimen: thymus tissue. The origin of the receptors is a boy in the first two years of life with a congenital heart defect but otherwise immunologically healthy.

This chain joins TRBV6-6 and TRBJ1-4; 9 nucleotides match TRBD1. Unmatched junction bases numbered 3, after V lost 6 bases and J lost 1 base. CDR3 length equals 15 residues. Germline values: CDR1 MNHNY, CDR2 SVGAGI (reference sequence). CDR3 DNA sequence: TGTGCCAGCAGCCAGGACAGGGGAACTAATGAAAAACTGTTTTTT. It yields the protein CASSQDRGTNEKLFF.

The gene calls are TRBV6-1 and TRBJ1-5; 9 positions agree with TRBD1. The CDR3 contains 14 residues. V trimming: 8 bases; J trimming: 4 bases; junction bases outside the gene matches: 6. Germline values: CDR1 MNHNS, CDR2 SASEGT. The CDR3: CASGGTGPNQPQHF. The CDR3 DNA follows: TGTGCCAGCGGCGGGACAGGGCCTAATCAGCCCCAGCATTTT.

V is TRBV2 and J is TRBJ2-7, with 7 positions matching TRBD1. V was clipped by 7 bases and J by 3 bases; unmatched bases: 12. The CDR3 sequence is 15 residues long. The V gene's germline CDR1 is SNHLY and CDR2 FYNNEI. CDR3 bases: TGTGCCAGCACCCCAGGACAGGAGCCATTCTACGAGCAGTACTTC. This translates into CASTPGQEPFYEQYF.

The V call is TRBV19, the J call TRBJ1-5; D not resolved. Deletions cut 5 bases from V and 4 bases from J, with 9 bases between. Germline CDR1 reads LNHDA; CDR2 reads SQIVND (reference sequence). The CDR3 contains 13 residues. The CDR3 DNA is TGTGCCAGTAGTCTCAGAAGAAATCAGCCCCAGCATTTT. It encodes CASSLRRNQPQHF.

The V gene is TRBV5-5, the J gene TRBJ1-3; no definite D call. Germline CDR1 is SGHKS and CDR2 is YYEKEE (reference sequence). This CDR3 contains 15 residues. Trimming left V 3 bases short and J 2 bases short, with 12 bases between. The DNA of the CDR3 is TGTGCCAGCAGCTCCGCGGGTAAGGCTGGAAACACCATATATTTT. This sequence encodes CASSSAGKAGNTIYF.

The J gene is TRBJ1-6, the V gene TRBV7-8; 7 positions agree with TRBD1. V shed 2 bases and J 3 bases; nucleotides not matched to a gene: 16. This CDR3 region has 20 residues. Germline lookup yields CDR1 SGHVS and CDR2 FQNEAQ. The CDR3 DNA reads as TGTGCCAGCAGCTTATTCTATTTCATGGATGGGACAGACTATAATTCACCCCTCCACTTT. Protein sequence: CASSLFYFMDGTDYNSPLHF.

This CDR3 is CASSLSTGALRETQYF. The CDR3 DNA reads TGTGCCAGCAGTTTATCGACGGGAGCCCTAAGGGAGACCCAGTACTTC. V and J are TRBV27 and TRBJ2-5; tentative D call: TRBD2 (6 bases). This CDR3 is built from 16 residues. CDR1 is MNHEY, CDR2 SMNVEV, per germline (reference sequence). Trimming cost V 0 bases and J 5 bases, with 16 bases left between them.

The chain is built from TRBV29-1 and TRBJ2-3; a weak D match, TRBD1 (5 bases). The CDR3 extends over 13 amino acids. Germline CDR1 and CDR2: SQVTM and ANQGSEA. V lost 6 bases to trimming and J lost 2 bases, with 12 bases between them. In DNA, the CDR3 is TGCAGCGTGCGGACCAGGGACACAGATACGCAGTATTTT. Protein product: CSVRTRDTDTQYF.

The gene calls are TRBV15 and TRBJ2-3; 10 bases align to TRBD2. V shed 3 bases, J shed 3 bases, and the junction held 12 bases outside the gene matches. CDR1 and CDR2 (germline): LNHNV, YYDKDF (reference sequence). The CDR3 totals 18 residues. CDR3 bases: TGTGCCACCAGCAGTCTTCTTCTAGCGGGGGAGATGACAGATACGCAGTATTTT. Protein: CATSSLLLAGEMTDTQYF.

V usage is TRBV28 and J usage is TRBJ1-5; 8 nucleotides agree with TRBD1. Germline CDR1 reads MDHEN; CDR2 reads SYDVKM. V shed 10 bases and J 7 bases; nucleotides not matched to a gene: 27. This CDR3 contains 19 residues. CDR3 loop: CATAGGQGALPGFGQPQHF. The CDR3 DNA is TGTGCCACCGCTGGAGGGCAGGGGGCTCTGCCCGGTTTTGGACAGCCCCAGCATTTT.

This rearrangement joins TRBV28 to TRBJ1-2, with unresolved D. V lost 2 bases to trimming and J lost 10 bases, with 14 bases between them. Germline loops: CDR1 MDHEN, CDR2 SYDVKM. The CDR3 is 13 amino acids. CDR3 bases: TGTGCCAGCAGTTTAGCCCCGGCAATACTCTACACCTTC. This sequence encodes CASSLAPAILYTF.

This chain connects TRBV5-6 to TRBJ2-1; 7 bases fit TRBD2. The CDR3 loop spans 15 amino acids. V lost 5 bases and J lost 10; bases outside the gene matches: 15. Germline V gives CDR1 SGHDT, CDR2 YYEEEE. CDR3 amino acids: CASSYNQRGIWEQFF. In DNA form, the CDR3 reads TGTGCCAGCAGTTATAATCAGCGGGGAATTTGGGAGCAGTTCTTC.

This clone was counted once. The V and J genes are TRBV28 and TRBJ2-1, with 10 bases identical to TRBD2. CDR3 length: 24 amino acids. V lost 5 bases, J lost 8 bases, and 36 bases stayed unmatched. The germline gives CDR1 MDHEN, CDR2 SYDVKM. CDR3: CASSPACRPSPRGASGGPTDEQFF. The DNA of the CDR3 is TGTGCCAGCAGTCCCGCCTGTAGACCTTCCCCCCGCGGAGCTAGCGGGGGACCAACGGATGAGCAGTTCTTC.

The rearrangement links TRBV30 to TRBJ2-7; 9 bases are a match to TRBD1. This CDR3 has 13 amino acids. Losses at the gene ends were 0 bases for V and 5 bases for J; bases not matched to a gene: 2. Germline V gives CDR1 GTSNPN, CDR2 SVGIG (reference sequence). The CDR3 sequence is CAWSVRDRDEQYF. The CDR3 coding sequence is TGTGCCTGGAGTGTACGGGACAGGGACGAGCAGTACTTC.

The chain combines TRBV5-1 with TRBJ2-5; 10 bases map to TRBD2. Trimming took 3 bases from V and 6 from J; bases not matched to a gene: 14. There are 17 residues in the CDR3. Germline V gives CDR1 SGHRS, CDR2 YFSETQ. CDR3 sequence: CASSSGGLAGEGKTQYF. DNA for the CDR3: TGCGCCAGCAGCTCCGGTGGGCTAGCGGGGGAAGGAAAGACCCAGTACTTC.

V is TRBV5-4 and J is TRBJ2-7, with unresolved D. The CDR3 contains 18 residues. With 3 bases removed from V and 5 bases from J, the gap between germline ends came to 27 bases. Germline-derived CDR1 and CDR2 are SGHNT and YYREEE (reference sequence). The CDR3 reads CASSSFGWAGRPTDEQYF. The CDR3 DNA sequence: TGTGCCAGCAGCTCCTTCGGCTGGGCCGGACGCCCTACGGACGAGCAGTACTTC.

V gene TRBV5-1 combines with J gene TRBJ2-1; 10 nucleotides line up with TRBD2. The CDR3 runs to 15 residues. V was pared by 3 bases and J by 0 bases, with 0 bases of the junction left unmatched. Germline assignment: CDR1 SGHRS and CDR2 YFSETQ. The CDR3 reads CASSSSGSSYNEQFF. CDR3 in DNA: TGCGCCAGCAGCTCTAGCGGGAGCTCCTACAATGAGCAGTTCTTC.

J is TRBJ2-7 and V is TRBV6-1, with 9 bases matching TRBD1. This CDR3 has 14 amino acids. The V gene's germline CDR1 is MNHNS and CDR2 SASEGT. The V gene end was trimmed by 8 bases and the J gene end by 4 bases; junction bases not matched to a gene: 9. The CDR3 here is CASCSSGQGYEQYF. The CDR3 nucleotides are TGTGCCAGCTGCAGTTCGGGACAGGGTTACGAGCAGTACTTC.

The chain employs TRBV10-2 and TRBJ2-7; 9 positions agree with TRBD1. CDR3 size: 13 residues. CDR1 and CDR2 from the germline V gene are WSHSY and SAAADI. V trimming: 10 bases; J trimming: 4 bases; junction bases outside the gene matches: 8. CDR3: CATLQGAGYEQYF. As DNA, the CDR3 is TGCGCCACCCTACAGGGGGCGGGGTACGAGCAGTACTTC.

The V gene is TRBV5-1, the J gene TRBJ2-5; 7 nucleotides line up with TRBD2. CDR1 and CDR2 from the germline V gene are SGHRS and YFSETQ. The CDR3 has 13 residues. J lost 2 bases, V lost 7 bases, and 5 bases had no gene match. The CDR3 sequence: CASGRAGQETQYF. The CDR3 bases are TGCGCCAGCGGTCGAGCGGGGCAAGAGACCCAGTACTTC.